Here is one T cell receptor beta chain with its context. The target antigen is unknown. V lost 3 bases and J 0 bases, leaving 11 bases between the germline ends. This CDR3 spans 15 amino acids. Looked up from germline, CDR1 is KGHSH and CDR2 is LQKENI. PCR involved 60 Vbeta and 13 Jbeta primers. Sequencing was performed with immunoSEQ multiplex PCR; in TCRdb, only in-frame clones are kept and a portion is missing. The table records more than 95,000 clones, 81% of them present only once. This sample was taken from a study of cytomegalovirus exposure and HLA in healthy donors. Across the study: Genotyping showed less than 85% of about 370 donors falling in the Caucasian-associated ancestry cluster.

Study observations and caveats: Among TCR sequences, most were rare, though some public TCRs appeared in many donors. Under in vitro conditions, a few CMV-associated chains were confirmed as specific for CMV antigens.

V gene TRBV18 combines with J gene TRBJ1-1, with D tentatively TRBD1 (5 bases). The sequenced sample consisted of PBMCs. The receptor was derived from a woman in her 30s in good health and CMV-seronegative. The CDR3 bases are TGTGCCAGCTCACCCCGTGACAGAATGAACACTGAAGCTTTCTTT. Residues: CASSPRDRMNTEAFF.